This TCR beta chain came from a study of cytomegalovirus exposure and HLA in healthy donors. All donors participated as healthy donors of bone marrow. The CDR3 is 17 residues long. The V and J ends lost 6 bases and 7 bases, in that order; junction bases with no gene match: 18. CDR1 MNHEY and CDR2 SMNVEV come from the germline V gene (reference sequence). The primer mix had 60 Vbeta and 13 Jbeta primers. Sequencing was performed with immunoSEQ multiplex PCR; in TCRdb, only in-frame clones are kept and a portion is missing. Counted here are around 91,000 clones, roughly 78% occurring once; the ten biggest clones make up about 4.2%.

V gene TRBV27 combines with J gene TRBJ2-1; 7 bases line up with TRBD2. Specimen: PBMCs. The clonotype originates from a male donor in good health and CMV-seropositive. The chain's CDR3 is CASRPVPSGARGNEQFF. As DNA, the CDR3 is TGTGCCAGCAGACCGGTTCCCAGCGGGGCCCGCGGGAATGAGCAGTTCTTC.